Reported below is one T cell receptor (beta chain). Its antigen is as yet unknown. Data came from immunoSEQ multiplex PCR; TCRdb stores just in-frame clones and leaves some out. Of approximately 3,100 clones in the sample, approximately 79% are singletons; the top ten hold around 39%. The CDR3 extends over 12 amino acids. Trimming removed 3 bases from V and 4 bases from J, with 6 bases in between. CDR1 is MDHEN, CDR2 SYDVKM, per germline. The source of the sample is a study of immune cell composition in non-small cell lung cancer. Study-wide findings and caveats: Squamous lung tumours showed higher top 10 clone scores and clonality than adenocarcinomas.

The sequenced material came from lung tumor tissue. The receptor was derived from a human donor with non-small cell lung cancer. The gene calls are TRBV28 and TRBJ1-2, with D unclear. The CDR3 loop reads CASSLVGYGYTF. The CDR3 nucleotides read TGTGCCAGCAGTTTGGTCGGCTATGGCTACACCTTC.